This TCR beta chain is drawn from a study of blood T cell repertoires in COVID-19. Original data processing: Amplified reference gene primers provided the basis for estimating nucleated cell counts. Repertoires were generated with immunoSEQ multiplex PCR, while TCRdb's copy carries only in-frame clones and drops some. V and J calls and clone size come straight from that table; D and trimming were deduced from the DNA. The table shows under 150,000 clones, with roughly 87% occurring only once. V lost 5 bases and J lost 7; bases outside the gene matches: 3. The CDR3 is 13 amino acids. Germline CDR1 reads SEHNR; CDR2 reads FQNEAQ (reference sequence). Those enrolled, adults aged roughly 18 to 100 years, came from about 24 US areas. Cohort 3 donors were reported recovered after two negative PCRs, clearance, or symptom resolution.

The sequence was obtained from a man aged 30-40 years who had recovered from COVID-19. The sample consisted of PBMCs or T cells enriched from blood (not recorded which). The rearrangement joins TRBV7-9 to TRBJ2-2; the match to TRBD1 covers 8 bases. In DNA, the CDR3 is TGTGCCAGCAGCCCAGGGGGCATCGGGGAGCTGTTTTTT. It yields the protein CASSPGGIGELFF.